Detailed here is one T cell receptor beta chain. The data derive from a study of blood T cell repertoires in COVID-19. Overall study context: The origin of the acute and convalescent COVID-19 samples was the United States, Italy and Spain. T cells, B-cell-depleted T cells, or PBMCs provided the cDNA or gDNA that served as material.

The CDR3 spans 14 residues. Germline V gives CDR1 MGHDK, CDR2 SYGVNS. V lost 4 bases and J lost 8, with 17 bases in between. Study processing details: Estimated nucleated cell counts came from reference gene primer amplification. The table came from immunoSEQ multiplex PCR; TCRdb's copy has only in-frame clones and leaves some out. D and trimming were read from the DNA, whereas the V and J calls and clone size are those reported in that table. Of tens of thousands of clones listed, about 74% were seen once; the top ten hold approximately 4.1%. Seattle-derived patients entered the study during active infection and were followed longitudinally.

Specimen: peripheral blood. V gene TRBV25-1 combines with J gene TRBJ1-2, with unresolved D. The receptor was derived from a man between 65 and 85 years old with COVID-19, enrolled during active disease. CDR3 DNA: TGTGCCAGCAGTGCCCCGATCCGGGCGGGAGGCTACACCTTC. The encoded protein is CASSAPIRAGGYTF.